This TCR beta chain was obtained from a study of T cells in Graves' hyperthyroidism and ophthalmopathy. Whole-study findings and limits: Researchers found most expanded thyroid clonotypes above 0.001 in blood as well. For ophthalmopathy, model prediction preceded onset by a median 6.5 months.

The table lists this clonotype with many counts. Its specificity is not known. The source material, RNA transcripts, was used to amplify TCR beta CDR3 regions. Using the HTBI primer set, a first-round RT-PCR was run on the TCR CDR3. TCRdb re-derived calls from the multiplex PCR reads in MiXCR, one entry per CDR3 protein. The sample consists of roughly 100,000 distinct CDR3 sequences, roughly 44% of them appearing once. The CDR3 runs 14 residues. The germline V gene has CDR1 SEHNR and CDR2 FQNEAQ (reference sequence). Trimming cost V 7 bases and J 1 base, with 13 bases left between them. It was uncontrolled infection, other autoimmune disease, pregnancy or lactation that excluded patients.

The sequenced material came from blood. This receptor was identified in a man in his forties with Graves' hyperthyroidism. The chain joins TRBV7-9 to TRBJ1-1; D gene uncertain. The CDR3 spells CASTEYGENTEAFF. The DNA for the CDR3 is TGTGCCAGCACCGAGTACGGGGAGAACACTGAAGCTTTCTTT. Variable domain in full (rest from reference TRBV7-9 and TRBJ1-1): DTGVSQNPRHKITKRGQNVTFRCDPISEHNRLYWYRQTLGQGPEFLTYFQNEAQLEKSRLLSDRFSAERPKGSFSTLEIQRTEQGDSAMYLCASTEYGENTEAFFGQGTRLTVV.